These 7 T cell receptor beta chains were all obtained from the same sample, sequenced in a study of blood T cell repertoires in COVID-19. Profiling relied on immunoSEQ multiplex PCR, and the TCRdb table lists in-frame clones only, not all of them. The sample has about 480,000 clones, roughly 90% seen once; the top ten hold 1.8%. The specimen sequenced was PBMCs or T cells enriched from blood (not recorded which). The source is a woman in her thirties or forties who had recovered from COVID-19.

The V call is TRBV29-1, the J call TRBJ2-7; D is unclear. The CDR3 is 15 residues long. In germline, CDR1 is SQVTM, CDR2 ANQGSEA. Deletions cut 0 bases from V and 0 bases from J, with 12 bases between. This CDR3 is CSVEDRTAISYEQYF. In nucleotides, the CDR3 is TGCAGCGTTGAAGATCGCACAGCCATCTCCTACGAGCAGTACTTC.

The chain recombines TRBV7-9 with TRBJ1-1, with D possibly matching TRBD1 (5 bases). Trimming pared 2 bases from V and 4 bases from J, leaving 11 bases between. Germline CDR1 is SEHNR and CDR2 is FQNEAQ (reference sequence). This CDR3 has 14 residues. As DNA, the CDR3 is TGTGCCAGCAGCTTATCGACAGCTAGCACTGAAGCTTTCTTT. Protein sequence: CASSLSTASTEAFF.

The rearrangement joins TRBV30 to TRBJ2-1; TRBD1 matches at 10 bases. Germline assignment: CDR1 GTSNPN and CDR2 SVGIG (reference sequence). The CDR3 extends over 14 amino acids. V gave up 7 bases and J gave up 0 bases; unmatched junction bases: 3. The CDR3: CALDRGFSYNEQFF. Written as DNA, the CDR3 is TGTGCCTTGGACAGGGGGTTCTCCTACAATGAGCAGTTCTTC. Looking up the rest from reference TRBV30 and TRBJ2-1 gives the full variable domain: SQTIHQWPATLVQPVGSPLSLECTVEGTSNPNLYWYRQAAGRGLQLLFYSVGIGQISSEVPQNLSASRPQDRQFILSSKKLLLSDSGFYLCALDRGFSYNEQFFGPGTRLTVL.

The J gene is TRBJ1-6, the V gene TRBV28; D is uncertain. Germline V gene sequence: CDR1 MDHEN, CDR2 SYDVKM. Trimming took 4 bases from V and 14 from J, leaving 12 bases between them. The CDR3 runs 12 residues. CDR3 DNA sequence: TGTGCCAGCAGTTCTCCGGCTGGAGCCCTCCACTTT. This sequence encodes CASSSPAGALHF.

This clone was seen a single time. This chain links TRBV30 with TRBJ2-7, with a possible D match to TRBD1 (6 bases). CDR1 and CDR2 from the germline V gene are GTSNPN and SVGIG (reference sequence). V lost 5 bases and J 0 bases, leaving 8 bases between the germline ends. The CDR3 has 12 amino acids. The CDR3 region is CAWGRGSYEQYF. The DNA for the CDR3 is TGTGCCTGGGGCAGGGGCTCCTACGAGCAGTACTTC.

The rearrangement joins TRBV25-1 to TRBJ2-5, with TRBD2 identical over 10 bases. J lost 2 bases, V lost 3 bases, and 9 bases had no gene match. Germline CDR1 MGHDK, CDR2 SYGVNS. The CDR3 consists of 17 residues. The CDR3 sequence: CASSERRLAGLQETQYF. DNA of the CDR3: TGTGCCAGCAGTGAGAGGCGACTAGCGGGCCTGCAAGAGACCCAGTACTTC.

Turning to this clone: The junction and the germline gene differ at one end; a read error may be behind it. The chain is built from TRBV5-5 and TRBJ1-1, with TRBD1 matching 11 bases. Germline V gene lookup returns CDR1 SGHKS and CDR2 YYEKEE (reference sequence). The CDR3 has 14 amino acids. This chain's CDR3 is CASRLDRGRTEAFF. As DNA, the CDR3 is TGTGCCAGCAGGTTGGACAGGGGGCGGACTGAAGCTTTCTTT.